The entry that follows covers one T cell receptor (beta chain) sequence. Cells designated naive CD8 were CD45RO-negative and were positively selected for CCR7, with terminally differentiated effector memory CD45RA+ cells excluded. The record originates from a study of shared clonotypes between healthy human individuals. This CDR3 region has 16 residues. Germline V CDR1 and CDR2: SGHTA, FQGNSA. The junction had 5 bases not matched to a gene; V was cut back by 5 bases and J by 2 bases. Profiling relied on immunoSEQ multiplex PCR, and the TCRdb table lists in-frame clones only, not all of them. Counted here are roughly 2 million clones, about 95% occurring once; the ten biggest clones make up 0.9% to 1.3%.

The J gene is TRBJ2-3, the V gene TRBV7-2, with TRBD2 matching 12 bases. The sequenced material came from naive CD8+ T cells sorted from blood. This receptor was obtained from a man between 18 and 35 years old in good health. The CDR3 sequence: CASSVGLAGPTDTQYF. The DNA of the CDR3 is TGTGCCAGCAGCGTAGGACTAGCGGGGCCCACAGATACGCAGTATTTT. Filled out from reference TRBV7-2 and TRBJ2-3, the complete variable domain reads GAGVSQSPSNKVTEKGKDVELRCDPISGHTALYWYRQSLGQGLEFLIYFQGNSAPDKSGLPSDRFSAERTGGSVSTLTIQRTQQEDSAVYLCASSVGLAGPTDTQYFGPGTRLTVL.